The source of this T cell receptor (beta chain) is a study of beta chain features in type 1 diabetes. Study-level findings and limits: The study found moderately but significantly shorter TCRB CDR3s in all four CD4+ subsets of Type 1 diabetes patients.

In regard to this clone: No antigen is known for it.

Expressed TCRB transcripts got sequenced, as all isolated RNA was reverse transcribed. Clones were read by immunoSEQ multiplex PCR, and TCRdb kept only the in-frame ones, dropping some. This sample has under 350,000 clones, with roughly a quarter found just once. The germline CDR1 and CDR2 sequences are SGHDN and FVKESK. V shed 0 bases, J shed 3 bases, and the junction held 2 bases outside the gene matches. This CDR3 has 15 amino acids. The sequencing sample was made of naive CD4+ T cells from blood. The chain is built from TRBV14 and TRBJ1-2, with 9 bases fitting TRBD1. The clonotype comes from a woman between 25 and 40 years old with type 1 diabetes. CDR3 sequence: CASSQDGQGYYGYTF. Here the CDR3 DNA reads TGTGCCAGCAGCCAAGATGGACAGGGGTACTATGGCTACACCTTC.